This T cell receptor (beta chain) emerged from a study of CD8+ T cells in alopecia areata (dated by TCRdb to the late 2010s). Concerning the study at large: Treated patients were enrolled in an open-label pilot trial of oral tofacitinib at 5 to 10 mg twice daily for moderate-to-severe alopecia areata. Tofacitinib was given for 6 to 18 months, followed by 6 months of follow-up off drug to assess delayed response and recurrence. In treated patients, disease severity was measured using the SALT score, which gives the percentage of scalp surface area affected. The study used high-throughput TCRbeta sequencing to examine T cell clonal expansion in alopecia areata, in both the C3H/HeJ mouse model and human patients. Scalp tissue and sorted CD4+ and CD8+ peripheral blood T cells from patchy and totalis/universalis alopecia areata patients and from healthy controls were covered by human TCRbeta sequencing. Biopsies were taken from tofacitinib-treated patients at baseline and again at 4 and 24 weeks into treatment, and several of those patients also had a later scalp biopsy. Scalp clonality was compared across normal scalp (n=4), patchy alopecia areata scalp (n=8), and alopecia totalis/universalis scalp (n=8). RNA was obtained with the PAXgene miRNA kit for fixed scalp, the miRNeasy kit for PBMCs, and the RNeasy kit for mouse skin. Amplification of TCRbeta CDR3 regions was done by immunoSEQ multiplex PCR using 35 Vbeta forward primers and 13 Jbeta reverse primers. Results the study describes overall, beyond this receptor: With tofacitinib, both scalp clonality and the number of expanded CD8+ clones among the top 100 scalp clones went down significantly. Compared with mice, TCR sequences shared between patients were less clear, possibly partly because of HLA diversity across the patient population. Lesional scalp, especially in alopecia totalis/universalis, showed higher clonality and more expanded CD8+ clones than normal scalp, suggesting antigenic drive. Resident alphabeta T cells in normal human skin are also sequenced, complicating scalp TCR repertoire analysis, unlike mouse skin dominated by gammadelta T cells. During tofacitinib treatment, many expanded lesional clones remained in scalp and blood, and this persistence may partly explain relapse after treatment is stopped. The treated cohort was small, with a single nonresponder, so links between baseline CD8+ expansion and response need larger studies.

The CDR3 measures 15 amino acids from cysteine to phenylalanine. The only DNA kept is the CDR3, 45 bases in frame from the first base. V is cut by 0 bases and J by 2 bases, and the space between the germline ends is 11 bases. CDR1 and CDR2, looked up from the germline V gene (reference sequence), are GTSNPN and SVGIG. The sample's time point label, in plain terms: roughly 24 weeks on oral tofacitinib. Interpreted using the paper, the treatment or condition label stands for: oral pan-JAK inhibitor, 5-10 mg twice daily. Peripheral blood and lesional scalp punch biopsies were obtained from patients with alopecia areata. PBMCs were separated by density centrifugation and stained for CD3, CD4 and CD8, after which CD4+ and CD8+ T cells were sorted on a FACSAria. A remark on this clone: It lacks a known antigen. No base quality values were provided; no much bigger clone lies one nucleotide off.

Library preparation used the immunoSEQ multiplex PCR assay. RNA was extracted from all samples and reverse transcribed into cDNA as template for TCR sequencing. First-strand cDNA was synthesized using SuperScript III with a 2:1 mix of oligo-dT and random hexamers. A synthetic immune receptor repertoire was used to gauge amplification bias, and whatever bias remained was removed computationally. The published analysis was carried out like this. After raw reads were preprocessed to remove errors, the CDR3 was defined following IMGT conventions as running from the conserved cysteine to phenylalanine. Clonality was calculated as 1 minus Shannon entropy normalized by log2 of the number of productive unique TCRs. Whether each scalp clone was CD4 or CD8 was inferred by checking scalp TCRbeta sequences against the CD4 and CD8 repertoires from sorted blood. In its TCRdb copy, this immuneACCESS table keeps in-frame sequences only and misses some clones. Where compared with another copy, unresolved V genes explain less than half of these, and the others have no known cause. V, J and clone size derive from that table, while D and trimming were established from the DNA sequence. The sample profile shows about 100,000 clones; roughly 84% of them were found once. Over 20% of the sample comes from the top ten.

This specimen was CD8+ T cells sorted from blood, taken at week 24, from a patient treated with tofacitinib. The sequence came from a human donor with alopecia areata. The sequence is built from TRBV30 and TRBJ2-1; 6 matching bases give a weak D call of TRBD1. Here the CDR3 is given as CAWSVQGLPYNEQFF. The DNA sequence reads TGTGCCTGGAGTGTACAGGGTTTGCCCTACAATGAGCAGTTCTTC.